These T cell receptor beta chains were read from a single sample in a study of cytomegalovirus exposure and HLA in healthy donors. Assay used: immunoSEQ multiplex PCR; TCRdb lists only in-frame clones, some missing. The table lists about 250,000 clones, 85% of them singletons. Sequencing input: PBMCs. Receptors were obtained from a girl aged 2-10 years in good health and CMV-seronegative. The CDR3 runs from the conserved cysteine through the conserved F or W. Each record gives: D gene, J gene, V gene, clone size, CDR3 protein, CDR3 DNA. A D gene is named only where the DNA matches it firmly. Rows give clone size only sometimes, using once, few, many, or a class for an expanded clone.

D: TRBD2; J: TRBJ2-7; V: TRBV7-8; size: -; CDR3: CASSLGSGVSYEQYF; DNA: TGTGCCAGCAGCTTAGGTAGCGGGGTTAGCTACGAGCAGTACTTC
D: -; J: TRBJ2-3; V: TRBV2; size: -; CDR3: CASSRGTDTQYF; DNA: TGTGCCAGCAGCAGGGGCACAGATACGCAGTATTTT
D: TRBD2; J: TRBJ2-1; V: TRBV7-9; size: -; CDR3: CSSSPSGLAGGREQFF; DNA: TGTTCCAGCAGCCCCTCGGGACTAGCGGGAGGACGTGAGCAGTTCTTC
D: -; J: TRBJ2-7; V: TRBV10-3; size: -; CDR3: CAISESAGAYEQYF; DNA: TGTGCCATCAGTGAGTCAGCAGGGGCCTACGAGCAGTACTTC
D: -; J: TRBJ2-7; V: TRBV14; size: -; CDR3: CASSPFYEQYF; DNA: TGTGCCAGCAGCCCATTCTACGAGCAGTACTTC
D: TRBD2; J: TRBJ2-7; V: TRBV2; size: -; CDR3: CASSGTSGSSHEQYF; DNA: TGTGCCAGCAGTGGGACTAGCGGGAGTTCCCACGAGCAGTACTTC
D: -; J: TRBJ2-7; V: TRBV2; size: -; CDR3: CASKLDTYEQYF; DNA: TGTGCCAGCAAGCTGGACACCTACGAGCAGTACTTC
D: TRBD2; J: TRBJ2-5; V: TRBV4-1; size: -; CDR3: CASSLVPGLAGRETQYF; DNA: TGCGCCAGCAGCCTCGTGCCTGGGCTAGCGGGCCGGGAGACCCAGTACTTC
D: TRBD1; J: TRBJ1-2; V: TRBV13; size: -; CDR3: CASSLQGAGGYTF; DNA: TGTGCCAGCAGCTTACAGGGGGCAGGGGGCTACACCTTC
D: -; J: TRBJ2-3; V: TRBV7-3; size: -; CDR3: CASSGGGGTDTQYF; DNA: TGTGCCAGCAGTGGTGGGGGCGGCACAGATACGCAGTATTTT
D: TRBD2; J: TRBJ2-1; V: TRBV11-2; size: -; CDR3: CASSLGLSPRLAGGNEQFF; DNA: TGTGCCAGCAGCTTAGGGTTATCCCCTCGACTAGCGGGGGGGAATGAGCAGTTCTTC
D: TRBD1; J: TRBJ2-7; V: TRBV29-1; size: -; CDR3: CSVGDRAYEQYF; DNA: TGCAGCGTTGGGGACAGGGCCTACGAGCAGTACTTC
D: -; J: TRBJ2-7; V: TRBV7-2; size: -; CDR3: CASSLKPGNAYEQYF; DNA: TGTGCCAGCAGCCTGAAGCCAGGTAACGCCTACGAGCAGTACTTC
D: -; J: TRBJ1-2; V: TRBV5-4; size: -; CDR3: CASSLWGGTGYTF; DNA: TGTGCCAGCAGCTTATGGGGCGGGACTGGCTACACCTTC
D: -; J: TRBJ2-1; V: TRBV6-5; size: -; CDR3: CAITSGVEWFF; DNA: TGTGCCATCACGTCGGGGGTTGAGTGGTTCTTC
D: TRBD2; J: TRBJ2-1; V: TRBV29-1; size: -; CDR3: CSVESWGTSGGVTYNEQFF; DNA: TGCAGCGTTGAATCTTGGGGGACTAGCGGGGGGGTAACTTACAATGAGCAGTTCTTC
D: TRBD1; J: TRBJ2-1; V: TRBV5-6; size: -; CDR3: CASSSGTGDGEQFF; DNA: TGTGCCAGCAGCTCCGGGACAGGGGATGGTGAGCAGTTCTTC
D: -; J: TRBJ2-5; V: TRBV20-1; size: -; CDR3: CSAGLQETQYF; DNA: TGCAGTGCTGGGCTACAAGAGACCCAGTACTTC
D: TRBD1; J: TRBJ1-1; V: TRBV7-9; size: -; CDR3: CASCGQGVNTEAFF; DNA: TGTGCCAGCTGTGGACAGGGGGTGAACACTGAAGCTTTCTTT
D: -; J: TRBJ2-7; V: TRBV30; size: -; CDR3: CAWGIQEAPYEQYF; DNA: TGTGCCTGGGGCATACAGGAAGCCCCCTACGAGCAGTACTTC
D: TRBD1; J: TRBJ1-3; V: TRBV19; size: -; CDR3: CATSTGGTIYF; DNA: TGTGCCACCTCGACAGGGGGCACCATATATTTT
D: -; J: TRBJ2-1; V: TRBV18; size: -; CDR3: CASSPPGSTGPGEQFF; DNA: TGTGCCAGCTCACCCCCGGGATCAACTGGCCCAGGTGAGCAGTTCTTC
D: -; J: TRBJ1-4; V: TRBV9; size: -; CDR3: CASSVGATNEKLFF; DNA: TGTGCCAGCAGCGTAGGAGCAACTAATGAAAAACTGTTTTTT
D: TRBD2; J: TRBJ2-7; V: TRBV5-4; size: -; CDR3: CASSRGLAGSYEQYF; DNA: TGTGCCAGCAGCAGAGGACTAGCGGGCTCCTACGAGCAGTACTTC
D: TRBD2; J: TRBJ2-7; V: TRBV7-9; size: -; CDR3: CASSLIIVREGSYEQYF; DNA: TGTGCCAGCAGCTTAATCATAGTGCGGGAGGGCAGTTACGAGCAGTACTTC
D: -; J: TRBJ2-1; V: TRBV1; size: few; CDR3: CTSSQDRNGGTYNEQFF; DNA: TGCACCAGCAGCCAAGATCGTAACGGGGGGACCTACAATGAGCAGTTCTTC
D: TRBD1; J: TRBJ1-6; V: TRBV20-1; size: -; CDR3: CSAGTDSPLHF; DNA: TGCAGTGCTGGGACAGATTCACCCCTCCACTTT
D: -; J: TRBJ1-2; V: TRBV10-3; size: -; CDR3: CATGSDMRYTF; DNA: TGTGCCACCGGGTCGGATATGCGCTACACCTTC
D: -; J: TRBJ1-1; V: TRBV5-4; size: -; CDR3: CASSLPGNTEAFF; DNA: TGTGCCAGCAGCTTGCCCGGGAACACTGAAGCTTTCTTT
D: TRBD1; J: TRBJ2-3; V: TRBV5-5; size: -; CDR3: CASSFRDRSPDTQYF; DNA: TGTGCCAGCAGCTTCCGGGACAGGTCGCCAGATACGCAGTATTTT
D: -; J: TRBJ2-2; V: TRBV21-1; size: -; CDR3: CATGGITGELFF; DNA: TGTGCCACGGGGGGAATCACCGGGGAGCTGTTTTTT
D: TRBD2; J: TRBJ2-3; V: TRBV30; size: few; CDR3: CAWATGLTDTQYF; DNA: TGTGCCTGGGCTACGGGACTAACAGATACGCAGTATTTT
D: TRBD1; J: TRBJ1-6; V: TRBV18; size: -; CDR3: CASSPRQGVSPLHF; DNA: TGTGCCAGCTCACCACGACAGGGAGTATCGCCCCTCCACTTT
D: -; J: TRBJ1-3; V: TRBV19; size: few; CDR3: CATTDRGTGNTIYF; DNA: TGTGCCACGACGGACAGAGGGACTGGAAACACCATATATTTT
D: -; J: TRBJ2-2; V: TRBV7-9; size: few; CDR3: CASSTQNTGELFF; DNA: TGTGCCAGCAGCACTCAGAACACCGGGGAGCTGTTTTTT
D: -; J: TRBJ2-7; V: TRBV5-1; size: once; CDR3: CASSGSSYEQYF; DNA: TGCGCCAGCAGCGGGAGCTCCTACGAGCAGTACTTC
D: -; J: TRBJ2-1; V: TRBV7-2; size: -; CDR3: CASSLSSYNEQFF; DNA: TGTGCCAGCAGCCTAAGCTCCTACAATGAGCAGTTCTTC
D: TRBD1; J: TRBJ1-4; V: TRBV6-5; size: -; CDR3: CASLPGQGGKLFF; DNA: TGTGCCAGTTTACCGGGACAGGGAGGAAAACTGTTTTTT
D: TRBD2; J: TRBJ2-7; V: TRBV7-9; size: -; CDR3: CASSQGTIFYEQYF; DNA: TGTGCCAGCAGCCAAGGGACTATCTTCTACGAGCAGTACTTC
D: -; J: TRBJ1-5; V: TRBV5-6; size: -; CDR3: CASSWTKGPYSNQPQHF; DNA: TGTGCCAGCAGCTGGACCAAGGGGCCCTATAGCAATCAGCCCCAGCATTTT
D: -; J: TRBJ2-7; V: TRBV5-1; size: -; CDR3: CASRGVGGTGEQYF; DNA: TGCGCCAGCAGGGGGGTAGGAGGGACGGGCGAGCAGTACTTC
D: -; J: TRBJ2-7; V: TRBV4-1; size: -; CDR3: CASSQDQGREQYF; DNA: TGCGCCAGCAGCCAAGATCAGGGGCGCGAGCAGTACTTC
D: TRBD2; J: TRBJ2-7; V: TRBV10-1; size: once; CDR3: CASRDKRPLAGGDEQYF; DNA: TGCGCCAGCAGGGACAAACGCCCCCTAGCGGGAGGGGACGAGCAGTACTTC
D: -; J: TRBJ2-7; V: TRBV13; size: few; CDR3: CASSHRDEQYF; DNA: TGTGCCAGCAGCCACAGGGACGAGCAGTACTTC
D: -; J: TRBJ2-7; V: TRBV19; size: -; CDR3: CASSIIGGYEQYF; DNA: TGTGCCAGTAGTATAATCGGGGGTTACGAGCAGTACTTC
D: -; J: TRBJ2-2; V: TRBV9; size: -; CDR3: CASSVSGGNTGELFF; DNA: TGTGCCAGCAGCGTCTCCGGGGGAAACACCGGGGAGCTGTTTTTT
D: -; J: TRBJ1-4; V: TRBV7-8; size: -; CDR3: CASSLILQGGREKLFF; DNA: TGTGCCAGCAGCTTAATATTACAGGGAGGGCGGGAAAAACTGTTTTTT
D: TRBD1; J: TRBJ2-1; V: TRBV5-1; size: -; CDR3: CASSLAGQGIYNEQFF; DNA: TGCGCCAGCAGCTTGGCGGGACAGGGGATCTACAATGAGCAGTTCTTC
D: TRBD1; J: TRBJ2-1; V: TRBV4-2; size: -; CDR3: CASSQGTASYNEQFF; DNA: TGTGCCAGCAGCCAGGGGACAGCCTCCTACAATGAGCAGTTCTTC
D: TRBD1; J: TRBJ2-5; V: TRBV2; size: -; CDR3: CASRGMLAGGRETQYF; DNA: TGTGCCAGCAGGGGAATGCTCGCAGGGGGACGGGAGACCCAGTACTTC
D: TRBD1; J: TRBJ1-4; V: TRBV7-2; size: -; CDR3: CASSFGRGTNEKLFF; DNA: TGTGCCAGCAGCTTCGGCAGGGGGACAAATGAAAAACTGTTTTTT
D: -; J: TRBJ2-3; V: TRBV11-2; size: -; CDR3: CASSSNTITDTQYF; DNA: TGTGCCAGCAGCTCCAACACCATTACAGATACGCAGTATTTT
D: TRBD1; J: TRBJ2-6; V: TRBV14; size: -; CDR3: CASSQNRGIAGANVLTF; DNA: TGTGCCAGCAGCCAAAACAGGGGGATAGCTGGGGCCAACGTCCTGACTTTC